This T cell receptor beta chain was obtained from a study of esophageal squamous cell carcinoma under preoperative chemotherapy (dated by TCRdb to the late 2010s). For context, the study as a whole: Both tumor-infiltrating lymphocytes and peripheral blood T cells had their TCR repertoires profiled in the study. The study examined the effect of paclitaxel-nedaplatin chemotherapy on T-cell receptor repertoires in patients with esophageal squamous cell carcinoma. A handful of patients with primary esophageal squamous cell carcinoma made up the cohort. Repertoires from samples taken before paclitaxel-nedaplatin therapy were compared with repertoires from samples taken after paclitaxel-nedaplatin therapy.

Paper-wide results and their limitations: Tumor-infiltrating lymphocytes after treatment appeared to come partly from peripheral T cells migrating into the tumor, rather than solely from local clonal changes. The analysis included only 5 or 6 patients with esophageal squamous cell carcinoma, making the cohort small. Paclitaxel-nedaplatin therapy caused immediate and substantial changes in clonotype frequency, and abundant clones were more likely to contract than to amplify. After chemotherapy, TCR diversity rose significantly in peripheral T cells, but this increase was not seen in tumor-infiltrating lymphocytes.

The CDR3 measures 14 amino acids from cysteine to phenylalanine. Of the read, only the CDR3 DNA is kept; its 42 bases are in frame from base 1. The germline V gene encodes CDR1 SGHNT and CDR2 YENEEA. V lost 0 bases and J lost 7 bases; the stretch between them is 13 bases long. As to this clonotype: Its cognate antigen has yet to be identified. Base quality data are lacking; no much larger clone is found one base away.

What this sample's time point label stands for: after preoperative PTX-NDP chemotherapy. Paclitaxel-nedaplatin was administered to patients as preoperative chemotherapy before surgery. Library generation was performed with PCR. TCRdb lists the instrument as HiSeq X Ten. High-throughput sequencing was used to characterize TCR repertoires. TCRdb trimmed the raw reads at Q25, called clones with MiXCR and kept productive beta chains. When rows share a CDR3 protein, they turn into one entry using the most common DNA and genes. The sample table shows about 19,000 distinct CDR3 sequences, and 46% are seen once. Roughly 30% of the sample is in the top ten clones.

The material was obtained from a patient given preoperative chemotherapy. The source of this sequence is a human donor with esophageal squamous cell carcinoma. The donor label of this sample is uncertain. Here the chain combines TRBV11-3 and TRBJ2-7; TRBD1 is possibly the D segment (5 matching bases). The CDR3 region reads CASSLDTSGNEQYF. The nucleotide sequence is TGTGCCAGCAGCTTAGACACATCAGGGAATGAGCAGTACTTC. Joined to the reference TRBV11-3 and TRBJ2-7 proteins, this CDR3 gives the full variable domain: EAGVVQSPRYKIIEKKQPVAFWCNPISGHNTLYWYLQNLGQGPELLIRYENEEAVDDSQLPKDRFSAERLKGVDSTLKIQPAELGDSAVYLCASSLDTSGNEQYFGPGTRLTVT.